This TCR beta chain was profiled in a study of T cells in Graves' hyperthyroidism and ophthalmopathy. Amplification yielded TCR beta CDR3 regions, with RNA transcripts as the source. Researchers ran a first-round RT-PCR on the TCR CDR3 using the HTBI primer set. TCRdb independently ran MiXCR on the multiplex PCR reads; one entry per CDR3 protein. The sample lists around 300,000 distinct CDR3 sequences, approximately 21% occurring once. Points from the study as a whole: Ophthalmopathy was told apart from stable hyperthyroidism by a 13 V-J model.

Clinicians diagnosed patients from clinical symptoms, serum thyroxine and TRAb, thyroid ultrasound and orbital computed tomography. The PBMCs were taken from under 12 ml of fresh peripheral blood. There are many counts of this clonotype. The target antigen is unknown. The material sequenced was blood. This sequence was found in a young man with Graves' ophthalmopathy.

The CDR3 reads CASSEPSQGAEAFF. The DNA for the CDR3 is TGTGCCAGCAGTGAGCCTTCACAGGGCGCTGAAGCTTTCTTT. This sequence joins TRBV2 and TRBJ1-1; possible D gene TRBD1, 6 bases. This CDR3 spans 14 amino acids. Germline loops: CDR1 SNHLY, CDR2 FYNNEI. V was shortened by 3 bases and J by 6 bases, with 14 bases between the two germline ends. Looking up the rest from reference TRBV2 and TRBJ1-1 gives the full variable domain: EPEVTQTPSHQVTQMGQEVILRCVPISNHLYFYWYRQILGQKVEFLVSFYNNEISEKSEIFDDQFSVERPDGSNFTLKIRSTKLEDSAMYFCASSEPSQGAEAFFGQGTRLTVV.